Included here is one T cell receptor beta chain sequence, with context. The antigen it recognizes is unknown. No base-level quality is on record; no much larger clone is a single base apart. CDR3 length: 14 amino acids, cysteine to phenylalanine. CDR3 DNA is the only sequence kept; it has 42 bases, read in frame from the first base. The germline V gene provides CDR1 SGHTA and CDR2 FQGNSA. V loses 4 bases of germline sequence and J loses 8 bases, and the interval between the two ends is 17 bases. The sample originates from a study of blood T cell repertoires in COVID-19 (dated by TCRdb to 2020 to 2021). For the wider study: Samples covering the acute and convalescent phases of COVID-19 were provided by collaborators in the United States, Italy and Spain. The prospective study material was composed of cDNA or gDNA derived from T cells, B-cell-depleted T cells, or PBMCs. Subjects who had been exposed to COVID-19, were actively infected with it, or had recovered from it provided the deeply sampled blood TCRbeta repertoires that made up the dataset. A freely available public database, intended as a resource for researchers studying the immune response to SARS-CoV-2, is where the repertoires were released. Samples were obtained from the ongoing ImmuneRACE study (first 160 participants) and from about 1,300 subjects provided by 6 global collaborators. Nearly every sample came with metadata listing a de-identified subject ID, COVID-19 status, age in years and sex. Where HLA class I and class II types were available, the types were taken from metadata supplied by the sample provider, not from assay-based typing.

Points the paper makes about the study in general: Clinical and demographic metadata were provided uncurated, with the amount varying by source and participant.

Samples from volunteer blood donors who had recovered from COVID-19 were contributed by a second Seattle source. The collaborating institutions used their own protocols to collect whole blood in K2EDTA tubes. For TCRbeta analysis, collaborators shipped samples as frozen whole blood, isolated PBMCs, or DNA extracted from either of those sample types. TCRbeta CDR3 regions were amplified from genomic DNA using the immunoSEQ Assay, a bias-controlled multiplex PCR. The paper's processing steps were these. Within the assay, amplification of reference gene primers was used to estimate how many nucleated cells each sample contained. To quantify the absolute abundance of each unique TCRbeta CDR3 rearrangement, sequence reads were collapsed and filtered. For each sample, productive Simpson clonality was calculated by taking the square root of Simpson's diversity index across productive rearrangements. The table was pulled from immuneACCESS by TCRdb, which kept in-frame rearrangements only. Such tables lose some clones; where checked, under half of the loss comes from unresolved V genes, and the rest has no known cause. That table is the source of V, J and clone size, and D and trimming were worked out from the DNA. The sample has a few hundred thousand clones on record, less than 85% of them singletons. The leading ten clones occupy around 4.5% of the sample.

The sequence derives from a man between 60 and 75 years old who had recovered from COVID-19. The V and J segments used are TRBV7-2 and TRBJ1-2; TRBD1 is a weak D gene call, 6 bases matching. Sequencing was performed on peripheral blood. Here the CDR3 is given as CASSSDSPSAGYTF. Read as DNA, the sequence is TGTGCCAGCAGCTCGGACAGCCCATCTGCGGGCTACACCTTC.